Included here is one TCR beta chain sequence, with context. The antigen this receptor binds is unknown. It has no much larger one-base neighbor in the sample; base qualities were not kept. This entry belongs to a study of chemoradiotherapy in HPV16-positive cancers (dated 2022 in TCRdb). For the study in its entirety: Candidate HPV-specific T-cell clones and common TCR motifs were defined by functional T-cell assays performed on cells from a couple of HPV16-positive patients. The candidate HPV-specific TCRs and motifs were subsequently tracked in TCR repertoires obtained from roughly 85 patients with HPV-related cancers. The study asked whether T-cell immunity against the HPV oncoproteins E6 and E7 changes during chemoradiotherapy and whether it affects survival. The investigation overall reported the following: Expansion of candidate HPV-specific clones and E7-related TCR motifs was observed in the tumor microenvironment during treatment, whereas no such expansion was observed for non-HPV-specific T cells. The functional definition of HPV-specific T cells was derived from only a couple of HPV16-positive patients, and the survival association was reported for HPV16-positive patients. In HPV16-positive patients, expansion of HPV-responsive T cells during chemoradiotherapy was associated with improved recurrence-free survival.

Receptor amplification or capture employed the immunoSEQ multiplex PCR assay. As stored in TCRdb, this immuneACCESS dataset retains in-frame rearrangements with V and J assigned. A fraction of the clones does not appear; measured against another copy, unresolved V genes explain less than half of the discrepancy, and the remainder lacks a known reason. The sample has 9,500 to 15,000 clones on record, 85% to 90% of them singletons. The ten largest clones capture 2% to 2.5% of the sample. Because repertoires were sampled repeatedly during chemoradiotherapy, clonal expansion in the tumor microenvironment could be followed. This sequence originates from a human donor with HPV-associated anogenital cancer. Sequencing was performed on blood, taken from a patient who underwent chemoradiotherapy.

This receptor has the CDR3 CASSQDGQAYNEQFF. The sequenced DNA: TGCGCCAGCAGCCAAGACGGTCAGGCTTACAATGAGCAGTTCTTC. The chain is encoded by TRBV4-3 joined to TRBJ2-1; no D gene is confidently identified. The CDR3 starts with the cysteine, ends with the phenylalanine, and has 15 residues. Only the CDR3 DNA stays, 45 bases, in frame from base 1. Deletion took 0 bases off V and 4 bases off J, with a span of 10 bases between the germline ends. The germline V gene encodes CDR1 LGHNA and CDR2 YSLEER.